This TCR beta chain stems from a study of T cells in Graves' hyperthyroidism and ophthalmopathy. A few counts support this clonotype. Its antigen is undetermined. Germline loops: CDR1 DFQATT, CDR2 SNEGSKA (reference sequence). This CDR3 comprises 17 residues. Trimming cost V 3 bases and J 1 base; bases outside gene matches: 11. Study observations and caveats: Using 13 V-J features, a model discriminated ophthalmopathy from stable hyperthyroidism.

RNA transcripts gave rise to amplified TCR beta CDR3 regions. In the first-round RT-PCR of the TCR CDR3, the HTBI primer set was used. TCRdb reprocessed the multiplex PCR reads via MiXCR and lists one record per CDR3 protein. Here the sample spans 640,000 or so distinct CDR3 sequences, approximately 14% being singletons. The sequence was collected from a woman aged 35 to 49 with Graves' ophthalmopathy. The rearrangement joins TRBV20-1 to TRBJ1-2; 10 positions match TRBD1. Sequencing was carried out using blood. The CDR3 protein is CSARTQDRGRVNYGYTF. CDR3 nucleotide sequence: TGCAGTGCTAGGACCCAAGACAGGGGGCGCGTTAACTATGGCTACACCTTC.